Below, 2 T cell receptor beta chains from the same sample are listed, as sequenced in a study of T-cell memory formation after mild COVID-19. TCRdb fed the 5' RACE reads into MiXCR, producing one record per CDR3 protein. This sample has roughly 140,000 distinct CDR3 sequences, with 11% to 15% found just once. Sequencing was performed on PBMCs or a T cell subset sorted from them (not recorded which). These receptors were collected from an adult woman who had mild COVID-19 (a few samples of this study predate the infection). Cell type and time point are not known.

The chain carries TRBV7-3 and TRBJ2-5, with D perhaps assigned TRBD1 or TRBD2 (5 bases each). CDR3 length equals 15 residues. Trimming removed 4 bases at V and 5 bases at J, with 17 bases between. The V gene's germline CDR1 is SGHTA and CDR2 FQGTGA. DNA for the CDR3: TGTGCCAGCAGCTCTTCCGGGGCACTGGGGGAGACCCAGTACTTC. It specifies CASSSSGALGETQYF.

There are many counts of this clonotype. CDR3 in DNA: TGTGCCAGCAGTTACGGCCTTCTAGCGGGAGAGGATGAGCAGTACTTC. This codes for CASSYGLLAGEDEQYF. This chain connects TRBV6-5 to TRBJ2-7; 10 bases are shared with TRBD2. CDR1 is MNHEY and CDR2 is SVGAGI in the germline V gene. Germline trimming cut 2 bases from V and 7 bases from J; bases unmatched to any gene: 11. The CDR3 has 16 residues.